The TCR beta chain under discussion was sequenced for a study of blood T cell repertoires in COVID-19. Study at large: Spain, Italy and the United States supplied samples that represented acute and convalescent COVID-19.

The CDR3 covers 15 residues. V lost 2 bases, J lost 4 bases, and 14 bases lay in between. Germline CDR1 LGHDT, CDR2 YNNKEL (reference sequence). Clones were sequenced by immunoSEQ multiplex PCR, and TCRdb holds only the in-frame ones, with some missing. The sample records 120,000 to 150,000 clones, 80% to 90% being singletons. This rearrangement joins TRBV3-1 (or the pseudogene TRBV3-2) to TRBJ1-1, with a weak D call TRBD1 (6 bases). The clonotype originates from a woman in her sixties with acute or convalescent COVID-19. The sequencing sample was made of peripheral blood. The CDR3 reads CASSQPQGFGTEAFF. CDR3 sequence (DNA): TGTGCCAGCAGCCAACCACAGGGATTCGGCACTGAAGCTTTCTTT.